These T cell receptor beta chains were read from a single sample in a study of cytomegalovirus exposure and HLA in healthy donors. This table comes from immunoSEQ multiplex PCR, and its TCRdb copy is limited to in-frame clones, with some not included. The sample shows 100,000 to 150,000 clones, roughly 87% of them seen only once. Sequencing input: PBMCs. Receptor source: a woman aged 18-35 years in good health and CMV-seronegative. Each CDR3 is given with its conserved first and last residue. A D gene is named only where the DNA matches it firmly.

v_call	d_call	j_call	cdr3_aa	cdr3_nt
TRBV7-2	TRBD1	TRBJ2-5	CASSRDREETQYF	TGTGCCAGCAGCAGGGACAGGGAAGAGACCCAGTACTTC
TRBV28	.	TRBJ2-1	CASSLYAQNEQFF	TGTGCCAGCAGTTTATATGCGCAAAATGAGCAGTTCTTC
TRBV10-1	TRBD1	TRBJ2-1	CASSVGTGLNEQFF	TGCGCCAGCAGTGTGGGGACAGGGCTTAATGAGCAGTTCTTC
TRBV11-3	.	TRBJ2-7	CASSFVRLEQYF	TGTGCCAGCAGCTTTGTGAGGTTGGAGCAGTACTTC
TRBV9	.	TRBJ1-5	CASSVREGDQPQHF	TGTGCCAGCAGCGTACGGGAGGGCGATCAGCCCCAGCATTTT
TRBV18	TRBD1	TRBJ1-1	CASSQGQQIEAFF	TGTGCCAGCTCACAGGGACAGCAGATTGAAGCTTTCTTT
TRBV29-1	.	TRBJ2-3	CSVGSGSSITDTQYF	TGCAGCGTTGGTTCGGGTTCCTCGATCACAGATACGCAGTATTTT
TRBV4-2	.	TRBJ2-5	CASSHDPRTVPDPMVAQYF	TGTGCCAGCAGCCACGATCCTAGGACAGTCCCCGACCCGATGGTGGCCCAGTACTTC
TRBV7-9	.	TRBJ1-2	CASSGGGTGSNYGYTF	TGTGCCAGCAGCGGGGGGGGCACAGGGAGCAACTATGGCTACACCTTC
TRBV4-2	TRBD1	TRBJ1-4	CASSQGEGAEVNEKLFF	TGTGCCAGCAGCCAAGGCGAGGGGGCGGAGGTAAATGAAAAACTGTTTTTT
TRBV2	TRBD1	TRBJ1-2	CAVLQGALGYTF	TGTGCCGTTCTGCAGGGGGCGCTTGGCTACACCTTC